Listed below are T cell receptor beta chains from one sample, sequenced in a study of T cells after somatic rescue of genetic block. This table comes from immunoSEQ multiplex PCR, and its TCRdb copy is limited to in-frame clones, with some not included. The table includes more than 10,000 clones, over 65% detected once. The specimen sequenced was peripheral blood mononuclear cells (PBMCs). The receptor source for this set is a boy aged 5-17 years. Both conserved end residues are part of each CDR3. Fields, in order: D gene, J gene, clone size, V gene, CDR3 DNA, CDR3 protein. The D gene is left open where the match is weak. Some rows mark clone size as missing; the rest say once, few, many or name a class of expanded clone.

D gene: .
J gene: TRBJ1-1
clone size: large
V gene: TRBV7-9
CDR3 DNA: TGTGCCAGCATAACAGAGGGGAACACTGAAGCTTTCTTT
CDR3 protein: CASITEGNTEAFF

D gene: .
J gene: TRBJ2-3
clone size: few
V gene: TRBV6-1
CDR3 DNA: TGTGCCAGCAGTGAAGCAGTGCAGGGAGGCACAGATACGCAGTATTTT
CDR3 protein: CASSEAVQGGTDTQYF

D gene: .
J gene: TRBJ1-2
clone size: .
V gene: TRBV29-1
CDR3 DNA: TGCAGCGCACTGGGACCGTCTAACTATGGCTACACCTTC
CDR3 protein: CSALGPSNYGYTF

D gene: .
J gene: TRBJ1-4
clone size: .
V gene: TRBV5-1
CDR3 DNA: TGCGCCAGCAGCTCGGCAGTCAGTGGTAGTGAAAAACTGTTTTTT
CDR3 protein: CASSSAVSGSEKLFF

D gene: .
J gene: TRBJ2-7
clone size: .
V gene: TRBV19
CDR3 DNA: TGTGCCAGTAAGCCCACCTCCCGGGCCTACGAGCAGTACTTC
CDR3 protein: CASKPTSRAYEQYF

D gene: .
J gene: TRBJ2-3
clone size: .
V gene: TRBV30
CDR3 DNA: TGTGCCTGGAGTAAACGGGAGCGAGATACGCAGTATTTT
CDR3 protein: CAWSKRERDTQYF

D gene: TRBD1
J gene: TRBJ2-1
clone size: few
V gene: TRBV5-1
CDR3 DNA: TGCGCCAGCAGCCACCGGACCGGGACAGGGTCCAATGAGCAGTTCTTC
CDR3 protein: CASSHRTGTGSNEQFF

D gene: TRBD1
J gene: TRBJ1-2
clone size: .
V gene: TRBV6-5
CDR3 DNA: TGTGCCAGCAGTTACTCGAGAGGACAGGGATATGGCTACACCTTC
CDR3 protein: CASSYSRGQGYGYTF

D gene: .
J gene: TRBJ1-2
clone size: .
V gene: TRBV5-6
CDR3 DNA: TGTGCCAGCAAAGTGGATGGCATTAACTATGGCTACACCTTC
CDR3 protein: CASKVDGINYGYTF

D gene: TRBD1
J gene: TRBJ2-2
clone size: .
V gene: TRBV30
CDR3 DNA: TGTGCCTGGAGAAAGGGGGCGGAGGACACCGGGGAGCTGTTTTTT
CDR3 protein: CAWRKGAEDTGELFF

D gene: TRBD2
J gene: TRBJ2-5
clone size: once
V gene: TRBV11-3
CDR3 DNA: TGTGCCAGCAGTTTAACCGGGACTAGGCAACAAGAGACCCAGTACTTC
CDR3 protein: CASSLTGTRQQETQYF

D gene: .
J gene: TRBJ1-2
clone size: .
V gene: TRBV2
CDR3 DNA: TGTGCCAGCAGTGAAATGTGGCAGAGTCCTTATGGCTACACCTTC
CDR3 protein: CASSEMWQSPYGYTF

D gene: .
J gene: TRBJ1-4
clone size: .
V gene: TRBV6-1
CDR3 DNA: TGTGCCAGCACGGAAAGATTCTTTAATGAAAAACTGTTTTTT
CDR3 protein: CASTERFFNEKLFF

D gene: TRBD2
J gene: TRBJ2-7
clone size: .
V gene: TRBV28
CDR3 DNA: TGTGCCAGCAGGCCTAGCGGGGGGGCTTTGGAGCAGTACTTC
CDR3 protein: CASRPSGGALEQYF

D gene: .
J gene: TRBJ1-1
clone size: .
V gene: TRBV2
CDR3 DNA: TGTGCCAGCAGTGAACTTGAAAGGGGAACTGAAGCTTTCTTT
CDR3 protein: CASSELERGTEAFF

D gene: .
J gene: TRBJ2-7
clone size: .
V gene: TRBV18
CDR3 DNA: TGTGCCAGCTCACCAGGGGGTACCTACGAGCAGTACTTC
CDR3 protein: CASSPGGTYEQYF

D gene: TRBD2
J gene: TRBJ2-7
clone size: medium-sized
V gene: TRBV6-5
CDR3 DNA: TGTGCCAGCAGTTACTCGAAACTAGCGGGAGTGTACGAGCAGTACTTC
CDR3 protein: CASSYSKLAGVYEQYF

D gene: .
J gene: TRBJ2-1
clone size: few
V gene: TRBV7-6
CDR3 DNA: TGTGCCAGCAGCTCCGGGACTTACAATGAGCAGTTCTTC
CDR3 protein: CASSSGTYNEQFF

D gene: .
J gene: TRBJ2-3
clone size: .
V gene: TRBV4-2
CDR3 DNA: TGTGCCAGCAGCCCGTGGGGCGGGGAAATGATAGATACGCAGTATTTT
CDR3 protein: CASSPWGGEMIDTQYF

D gene: .
J gene: TRBJ2-7
clone size: .
V gene: TRBV21-1
CDR3 DNA: TGTGCCAGCAGCAAAGCTGGGGACAGGGCAACCTACGAGCAGTACTTC
CDR3 protein: CASSKAGDRATYEQYF

D gene: .
J gene: TRBJ2-7
clone size: .
V gene: TRBV10-3
CDR3 DNA: TGTGCCATCAGTGAGTCAGGGGGGGCCCCCTACGAGCAGTACTTC
CDR3 protein: CAISESGGAPYEQYF

D gene: TRBD2
J gene: TRBJ2-3
clone size: .
V gene: TRBV5-4
CDR3 DNA: TGTGCCAGCAGCTTGGGGACTAGCGGGGGGGCCTTACCAGATACGCAGTATTTT
CDR3 protein: CASSLGTSGGALPDTQYF

D gene: .
J gene: TRBJ1-1
clone size: once
V gene: TRBV5-4
CDR3 DNA: TGTGCCAGCAGCCCCCGGGGACGGAACACTGAAGCTTTCTTT
CDR3 protein: CASSPRGRNTEAFF

D gene: .
J gene: TRBJ1-5
clone size: .
V gene: TRBV6-5
CDR3 DNA: TGTGCCAGCAGTCTCGACAGTAGCAATCAGCCCCAGCATTTT
CDR3 protein: CASSLDSSNQPQHF

D gene: TRBD2
J gene: TRBJ2-1
clone size: .
V gene: TRBV10-2
CDR3 DNA: TGCGCCAGCAGGGACCTTCCGGGACTAGCGGGTTATAGCTCCTACAATGAGCAGTTCTTC
CDR3 protein: CASRDLPGLAGYSSYNEQFF

D gene: TRBD1
J gene: TRBJ2-4
clone size: .
V gene: TRBV6-5
CDR3 DNA: TGTGCCAGCAGTTACTCGGGACAGGGGACAAACATTCAGTACTTC
CDR3 protein: CASSYSGQGTNIQYF

D gene: .
J gene: TRBJ1-2
clone size: once
V gene: TRBV6-5
CDR3 DNA: TGTGCCAGCAGTTACGAGGGAAGGGGCTACACCTTC
CDR3 protein: CASSYEGRGYTF

D gene: TRBD1
J gene: TRBJ1-5
clone size: few
V gene: TRBV19
CDR3 DNA: TGTGCCAGTAGTAAGTGGGACAGGGGGGGTAGTCAGCCCCAGCATTTT
CDR3 protein: CASSKWDRGGSQPQHF

D gene: .
J gene: TRBJ2-5
clone size: .
V gene: TRBV9
CDR3 DNA: TGTGCCAGCAGCCCCGGGACTTCGGGGGTCCAAGAGACCCAGTACTTC
CDR3 protein: CASSPGTSGVQETQYF

D gene: .
J gene: TRBJ1-1
clone size: .
V gene: TRBV15
CDR3 DNA: TGTGCCACCAGCAGATGGGGGAACACTGAAGCTTTCTTT
CDR3 protein: CATSRWGNTEAFF

D gene: .
J gene: TRBJ2-5
clone size: .
V gene: TRBV7-9
CDR3 DNA: TGTGCCAGCAGCTTAGCAATCGGGGGCCAAGAGACCCAGTACTTC
CDR3 protein: CASSLAIGGQETQYF

D gene: .
J gene: TRBJ2-7
clone size: .
V gene: TRBV7-8
CDR3 DNA: TGTGCCAGCAGCTTCCCCGGGACCGGAAGCTCCTACGAGCAGTACTTC
CDR3 protein: CASSFPGTGSSYEQYF

D gene: .
J gene: TRBJ1-4
clone size: .
V gene: TRBV28
CDR3 DNA: TGTGCCAGTAGAAGGTGGGGTGAAAAACTGTTTTTT
CDR3 protein: CASRRWGEKLFF

D gene: TRBD1
J gene: TRBJ2-1
clone size: .
V gene: TRBV27
CDR3 DNA: TGTGCCAGCAGTTTAGGACAGGGACCCTACAATGAGCAGTTCTTC
CDR3 protein: CASSLGQGPYNEQFF

D gene: .
J gene: TRBJ1-5
clone size: .
V gene: TRBV4-2
CDR3 DNA: TGTGCCAGCAGCGAGGGGGGAAGCAATCAGCCCCAGCATTTT
CDR3 protein: CASSEGGSNQPQHF

D gene: .
J gene: TRBJ2-5
clone size: .
V gene: TRBV2
CDR3 DNA: TGTGCCAGCAGCGTGGGAACAGAGACCCAGTACTTC
CDR3 protein: CASSVGTETQYF

D gene: TRBD1
J gene: TRBJ1-2
clone size: .
V gene: TRBV6-1
CDR3 DNA: TGTGCCAGCAGTGGACAGGGGCAAAACTATGGCTACACCTTC
CDR3 protein: CASSGQGQNYGYTF

D gene: TRBD1
J gene: TRBJ2-7
clone size: .
V gene: TRBV10-3
CDR3 DNA: TGTGCCATCAGTCAAGGGACAGGAGATGAGCAGTACTTC
CDR3 protein: CAISQGTGDEQYF

D gene: .
J gene: TRBJ2-3
clone size: few
V gene: TRBV7-3
CDR3 DNA: TGTGCCAGCAGCCAAAGGGCGGGAACAGATACGCAGTATTTT
CDR3 protein: CASSQRAGTDTQYF

D gene: .
J gene: TRBJ2-5
clone size: .
V gene: TRBV5-4
CDR3 DNA: TGTGCCAGCAGCTTCGGGGGTTTGGCCCCACAGGAGACCCAGTACTTC
CDR3 protein: CASSFGGLAPQETQYF

D gene: TRBD1
J gene: TRBJ2-2
clone size: .
V gene: TRBV2
CDR3 DNA: TGTGCCACCGCTAGGCAGGGGGTGAACACCGGGGAGCTGTTTTTT
CDR3 protein: CATARQGVNTGELFF

D gene: TRBD2
J gene: TRBJ2-2
clone size: .
V gene: TRBV2
CDR3 DNA: TGTGCCAGCAGGCCCGGGGGGGCCCTCACCGGGGAGCTGTTTTTT
CDR3 protein: CASRPGGALTGELFF

D gene: .
J gene: TRBJ1-4
clone size: few
V gene: TRBV5-6
CDR3 DNA: TGTGCCAGCAGCTTGGTAGGGGAGACTGATGAAAAACTGTTTTTT
CDR3 protein: CASSLVGETDEKLFF

D gene: TRBD2
J gene: TRBJ2-3
clone size: .
V gene: TRBV5-6
CDR3 DNA: TGTGCCAGCAGCTTGGCCGGGGGGTTCGGCACAGATACGCAGTATTTT
CDR3 protein: CASSLAGGFGTDTQYF

D gene: .
J gene: TRBJ2-1
clone size: .
V gene: TRBV11-3
CDR3 DNA: TGTGCCAGCAGCCGCAGACAGGATGGCTACAATGAGCAGTTCTTC
CDR3 protein: CASSRRQDGYNEQFF

D gene: .
J gene: TRBJ1-2
clone size: .
V gene: TRBV30
CDR3 DNA: TGTGCCTGGAGTCCCGGGGCGGGGGCCCCTTTGATTGGCGGCTACACCTTC
CDR3 protein: CAWSPGAGAPLIGGYTF

D gene: TRBD1
J gene: TRBJ2-1
clone size: few
V gene: TRBV7-3
CDR3 DNA: TGTGCCAGCAGTAGGACAGGTGAGGATGAGCAGTTCTTC
CDR3 protein: CASSRTGEDEQFF

D gene: .
J gene: TRBJ1-1
clone size: .
V gene: TRBV10-3
CDR3 DNA: TGTGCCATCAGGGGGCAGGGCACTGAAGCTTTCTTT
CDR3 protein: CAIRGQGTEAFF

D gene: TRBD1
J gene: TRBJ1-1
clone size: .
V gene: TRBV5-6
CDR3 DNA: TGTGCCAGCGGGGAATGGACAGGGGGGAGGAACACTGAAGCTTTCTTT
CDR3 protein: CASGEWTGGRNTEAFF

D gene: TRBD1
J gene: TRBJ2-3
clone size: .
V gene: TRBV5-1
CDR3 DNA: TGCGCCAGCAGCTTGGAGGGACAGGGGCCAGATACGCAGTATTTT
CDR3 protein: CASSLEGQGPDTQYF

D gene: .
J gene: TRBJ1-1
clone size: once
V gene: TRBV5-1
CDR3 DNA: TGCGCCAGCAGCACACAGAAGGGTATGAACACTGAAGCTTTCTTT
CDR3 protein: CASSTQKGMNTEAFF

D gene: .
J gene: TRBJ2-7
clone size: few
V gene: TRBV6-5
CDR3 DNA: TGTGCCAGCAGTTACTCGCGGGGCGTCTACGAGCAGTACTTC
CDR3 protein: CASSYSRGVYEQYF

D gene: TRBD2
J gene: TRBJ2-1
clone size: .
V gene: TRBV4-1
CDR3 DNA: TGCGCCAGCAGCCAAGGAAGCGGGACTAGCGGGAACAATGAGCAGTTCTTC
CDR3 protein: CASSQGSGTSGNNEQFF

D gene: .
J gene: TRBJ1-6
clone size: .
V gene: TRBV6-6
CDR3 DNA: TGTGCCAGCAGTTACTCGACAGGAAATTCACCCCTCCACTTT
CDR3 protein: CASSYSTGNSPLHF

D gene: TRBD1
J gene: TRBJ1-3
clone size: few
V gene: TRBV11-2
CDR3 DNA: TGTGCCAGCAGCATAAGGACAGGGAGGATTGGAAACACCATATATTTT
CDR3 protein: CASSIRTGRIGNTIYF

D gene: .
J gene: TRBJ2-1
clone size: .
V gene: TRBV4-2
CDR3 DNA: TGTGCCAGCAGCCAAGGATTAGCGACCCTGAAACACAATGAGCAGTTCTTC
CDR3 protein: CASSQGLATLKHNEQFF

D gene: TRBD1
J gene: TRBJ2-7
clone size: few
V gene: TRBV9
CDR3 DNA: TGTGCCAGCAGCCCCCAGGACAGGGACGACGAGCAGTACTTC
CDR3 protein: CASSPQDRDDEQYF

D gene: TRBD1
J gene: TRBJ1-1
clone size: .
V gene: TRBV25-1
CDR3 DNA: TGTGCCACCCTCGACAGGGTAGGTATTGAAGCTTTCTTT
CDR3 protein: CATLDRVGIEAFF

D gene: .
J gene: TRBJ1-1
clone size: .
V gene: TRBV10-1
CDR3 DNA: TGCGCCAGCAGTGAGTCGGGGATCGGGGAGAGTGAAGCTTTCTTT
CDR3 protein: CASSESGIGESEAFF